This T cell receptor beta chain was identified during a study of identical twins. Study conclusions and caveats: Where out-of-frame alpha sequences were twin-shared, they showed excess low generation probability. Models predicted less out-of-frame TCR alpha sharing in monozygotic twins than was found. Weaker excess twin sharing was seen among beta out-of-frame sequences.

It was template switching that added a universal primer site, and there were unique molecular identifiers on the cDNA. TCRdb reprocessed the 5' RACE reads via MiXCR and lists one record per CDR3 protein. The sample holds 1.5 million to 2 million distinct CDR3 sequences, under 35% seen once. Trimming took 8 bases from V and 3 from J, leaving 20 bases between them. CDR3 length equals 15 residues. Germline V gene data show CDR1 as MRHNA and CDR2 as SNTAGT. The count of this clonotype is one. Its antigen is undetermined. The sequenced sample consisted of cord blood. This receptor was identified in a newborn girl in good health. The chain recombines TRBV6-4 with TRBJ2-7, with unresolved D. CDR3 sequence (DNA): TGTGCCAGCGTAGACCGGGCCAACTCTCTCTACGAGCAGTACTTC. Translation: CASVDRANSLYEQYF.